The sequence of this T cell receptor (beta chain) was determined in a study of identical twins. Whole-study findings and limits: Within monozygotic twins, out-of-frame TCR alpha sharing was underestimated by the models. Out-of-frame beta chain sequences displayed weaker excess sharing between twins. Whereas memory repertoires showed no such difference, abundant cord blood beta clonotypes carried fewer insertions.

Using its own MiXCR run on the 5' RACE reads, TCRdb lists one record per CDR3 protein. The table has 540,000 or so distinct CDR3 sequences, about 20% seen once. A note on this clonotype: No antigen is known for it.

Every sampled donor was Caucasian and healthy. Germline lookup yields CDR1 SGHRS and CDR2 YFSETQ. The V and J ends lost 4 bases and 7 bases respectively, with 15 bases between them. CDR3 size: 14 residues. The data were also submitted as part of a second study, on yellow fever vaccine responses in identical twins.

This sequence joins TRBV5-1 and TRBJ2-1, with D unclear. Sequenced input: CD4+ T cells sorted from blood. The sequence came from a woman under 30 in good health. The DNA of the CDR3 is TGCGCCAGCAGCCGCGATAATTCATTAAATGAGCAGTTCTTC. Translated: CASSRDNSLNEQFF. Variable domain in full (rest from reference TRBV5-1 and TRBJ2-1): KAGVTQTPRYLIKTRGQQVTLSCSPISGHRSVSWYQQTPGQGLQFLFEYFSETQRNKGNFPGRFSGRQFSNSRSEMNVSTLELGDSALYLCASSRDNSLNEQFFGPGTRLTVL.